This T cell receptor beta chain was captured in a study of immune cell composition in non-small cell lung cancer. Template was genomic DNA from frozen, unsorted single-cell suspensions. Turning to this clone: Its antigen is as yet unknown.

Study results and limitations: In adenocarcinoma, maximal tumour-associated clone frequency tracked TIL tumour reactivity. Tumour-associated clones >0.5% occurred in 25% to 35% of adenocarcinomas, over 60% of squamous. Lung adenocarcinomas had lower top 10 clone scores and clonality than squamous tumours.

CDR1 is SGDLS, CDR2 YYNGEE, per germline. The J segment lost 2 bases and the V segment lost 4 bases, leaving 9 bases of the junction unmatched. CDR3 size: 17 residues. Generated by immunoSEQ multiplex PCR, the TCRdb table keeps only in-frame clones and is missing some. The table records 2,000 to 2,500 clones, around 67% of them present only once. The chain has TRBV9 and TRBJ1-3, with TRBD1 identical over 10 bases. The source material was lung tumor tissue. This TCR came from a human donor with non-small cell lung cancer. CDR3 sequence: CASSPRTGGLPGNTIYF. CDR3 sequence (DNA): TGTGCCAGCAGCCCTCGGACAGGGGGTCTACCTGGAAACACCATATATTTT.